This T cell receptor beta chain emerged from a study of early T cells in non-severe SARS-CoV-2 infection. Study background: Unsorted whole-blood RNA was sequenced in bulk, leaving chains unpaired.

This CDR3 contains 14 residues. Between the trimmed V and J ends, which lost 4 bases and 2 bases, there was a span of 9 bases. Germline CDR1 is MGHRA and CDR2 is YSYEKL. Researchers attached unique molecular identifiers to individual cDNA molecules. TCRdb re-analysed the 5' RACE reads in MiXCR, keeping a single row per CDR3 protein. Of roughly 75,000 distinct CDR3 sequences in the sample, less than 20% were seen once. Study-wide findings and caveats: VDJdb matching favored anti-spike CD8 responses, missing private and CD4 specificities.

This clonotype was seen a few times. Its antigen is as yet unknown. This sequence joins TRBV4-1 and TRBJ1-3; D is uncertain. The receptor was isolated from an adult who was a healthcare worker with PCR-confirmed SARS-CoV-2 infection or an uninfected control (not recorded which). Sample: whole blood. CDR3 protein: CASSPTDTGNTIYF. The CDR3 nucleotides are TGCGCCAGCAGCCCCACTGACACTGGAAACACCATATATTTT.